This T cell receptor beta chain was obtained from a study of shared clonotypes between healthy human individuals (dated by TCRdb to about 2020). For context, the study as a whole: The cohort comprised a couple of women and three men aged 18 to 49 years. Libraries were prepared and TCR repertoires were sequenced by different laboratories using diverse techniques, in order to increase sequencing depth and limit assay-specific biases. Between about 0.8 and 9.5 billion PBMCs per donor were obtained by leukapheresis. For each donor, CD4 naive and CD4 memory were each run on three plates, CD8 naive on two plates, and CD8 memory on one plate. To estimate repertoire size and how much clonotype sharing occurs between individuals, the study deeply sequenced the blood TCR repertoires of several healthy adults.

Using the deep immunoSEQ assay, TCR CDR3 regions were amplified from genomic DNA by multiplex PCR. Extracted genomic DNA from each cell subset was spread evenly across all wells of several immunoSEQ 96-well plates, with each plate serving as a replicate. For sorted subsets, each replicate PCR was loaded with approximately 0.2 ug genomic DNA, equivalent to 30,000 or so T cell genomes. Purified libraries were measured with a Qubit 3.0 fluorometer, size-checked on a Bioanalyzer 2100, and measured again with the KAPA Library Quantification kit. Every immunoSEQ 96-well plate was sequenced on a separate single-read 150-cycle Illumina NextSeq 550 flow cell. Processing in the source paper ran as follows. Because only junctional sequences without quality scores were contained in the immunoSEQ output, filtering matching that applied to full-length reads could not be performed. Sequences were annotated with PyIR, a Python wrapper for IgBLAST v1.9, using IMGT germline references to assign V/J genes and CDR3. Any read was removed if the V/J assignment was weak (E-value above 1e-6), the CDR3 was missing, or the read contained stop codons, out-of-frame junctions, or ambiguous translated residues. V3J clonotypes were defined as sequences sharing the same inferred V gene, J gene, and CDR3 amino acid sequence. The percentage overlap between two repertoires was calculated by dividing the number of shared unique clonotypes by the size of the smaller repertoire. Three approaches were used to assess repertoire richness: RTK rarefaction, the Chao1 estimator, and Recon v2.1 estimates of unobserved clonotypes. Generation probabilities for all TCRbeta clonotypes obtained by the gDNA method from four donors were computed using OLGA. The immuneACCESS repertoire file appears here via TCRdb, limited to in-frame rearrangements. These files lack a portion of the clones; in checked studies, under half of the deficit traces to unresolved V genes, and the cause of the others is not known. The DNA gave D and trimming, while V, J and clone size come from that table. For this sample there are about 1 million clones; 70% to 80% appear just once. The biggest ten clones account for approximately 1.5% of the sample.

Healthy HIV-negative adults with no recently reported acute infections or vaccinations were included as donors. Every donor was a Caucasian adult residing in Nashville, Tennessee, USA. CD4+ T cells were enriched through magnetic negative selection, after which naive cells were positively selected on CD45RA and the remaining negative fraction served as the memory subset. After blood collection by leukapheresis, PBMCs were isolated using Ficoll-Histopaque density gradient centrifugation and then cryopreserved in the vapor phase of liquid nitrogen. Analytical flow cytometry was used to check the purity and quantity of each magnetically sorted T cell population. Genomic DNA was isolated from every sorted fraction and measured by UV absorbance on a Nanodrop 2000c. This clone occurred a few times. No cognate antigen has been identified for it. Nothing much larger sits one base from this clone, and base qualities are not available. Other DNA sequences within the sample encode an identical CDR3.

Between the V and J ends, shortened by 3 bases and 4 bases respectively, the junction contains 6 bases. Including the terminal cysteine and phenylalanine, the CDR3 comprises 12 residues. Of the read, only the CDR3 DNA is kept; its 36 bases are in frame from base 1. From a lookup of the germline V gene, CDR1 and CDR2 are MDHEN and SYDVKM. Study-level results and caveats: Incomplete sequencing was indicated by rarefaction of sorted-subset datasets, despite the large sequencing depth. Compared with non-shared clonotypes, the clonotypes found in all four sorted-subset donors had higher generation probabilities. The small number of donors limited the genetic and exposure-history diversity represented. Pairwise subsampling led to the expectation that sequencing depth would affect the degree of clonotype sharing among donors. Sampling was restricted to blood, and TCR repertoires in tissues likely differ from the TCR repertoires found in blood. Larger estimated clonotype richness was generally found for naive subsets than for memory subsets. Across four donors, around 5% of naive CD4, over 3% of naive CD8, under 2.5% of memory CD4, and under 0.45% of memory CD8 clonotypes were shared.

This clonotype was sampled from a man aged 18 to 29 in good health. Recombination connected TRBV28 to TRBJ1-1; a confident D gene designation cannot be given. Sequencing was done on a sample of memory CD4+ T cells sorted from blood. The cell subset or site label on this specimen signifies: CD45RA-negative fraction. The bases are TGTGCCAGCAGTTTGAGATCCACTGAAGCTTTCTTT. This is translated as CASSLRSTEAFF.